The clone carrying this T cell receptor (beta chain) came up many times. Its antigen is as yet unknown. Unique molecular identifiers were incorporated into the prepared TCRbeta library. MiXCR, applied by TCRdb to the PCR reads, yields one record per CDR3 protein. The data contain about 300,000 distinct CDR3 sequences, less than 9.5% of them singletons. This sample was included in a study of T-cell reconstitution after alpha-beta-depleted transplantation in children. Findings and caveats of the study: There were reportedly several hundred expanded graft clones from which alpha-beta T cells came about two months after transplant. At day 60, the high TCRbeta diversity found in some patients originated from recipient T cells and thymic progenitors that had survived. It was newly produced T cells that mostly accounted for T-cell counts and diversity one year after transplant.

The receptor's source is a female patient aged 2-15 years who had a stem cell transplant for Fanconi anemia, so the T cells may come from the graft donor. The specimen comprised peripheral blood, sampled 360 days after TCRalphabeta/CD19-depleted stem cell transplant.

DNA for the CDR3: TGCAGCGTTCACACGGGGTCCTACGAGCAGTACTTC. Translation gives CSVHTGSYEQYF. The rearrangement joins TRBV29-1 to TRBJ2-7; tentative D call: TRBD2 (5 bases). The CDR3 is made up of 12 amino acids. V lost 5 bases and J 1 base, leaving 9 bases between the germline ends. Germline lookup yields CDR1 SQVTM and CDR2 ANQGSEA.